The 29 T cell receptor beta chains listed next were all sequenced from one sample in a study of T cell responses to AZD1222 COVID-19 vaccine. Libraries were prepared by immunoSEQ multiplex PCR; TCRdb keeps only in-frame clonotypes and omits some of them. The data show roughly 120,000 clones, about 90% seen once. Here the sequenced sample was peripheral blood, taken on day 0 of AZD1222 vaccination. These receptors were collected from an adult in good health.

The chain employs TRBV2 and TRBJ1-2, with D tentatively TRBD1 (5 bases). Germline CDR1 reads SNHLY; CDR2 reads FYNNEI. The CDR3 spans 13 residues. Trimming took off 7 bases at V and 4 bases at J, with 13 bases between the two ends. The DNA for the CDR3 is TGTGCCAGCAAGGAAGACAGTCCCTATGGCTACACCTTC. It encodes CASKEDSPYGYTF. The full variable domain, its missing parts supplied by reference TRBV2 and TRBJ1-2, is EPEVTQTPSHQVTQMGQEVILRCVPISNHLYFYWYRQILGQKVEFLVSFYNNEISEKSEIFDDQFSVERPDGSNFTLKIRSTKLEDSAMYFCASKEDSPYGYTFGSGTRLTVV.

The chain is built from TRBV6-1 and TRBJ1-1; perhaps TRBD1 as D (6 bases). The CDR3 has 15 residues. With 0 bases removed from V and 1 base from J, the gap between germline ends came to 9 bases. The V gene's germline CDR1 is MNHNS and CDR2 SASEGT. The CDR3 region has the DNA TGTGCCAGCAGTGAAGCAGAACAGGGGAACACTGAAGCTTTCTTT. It yields the protein CASSEAEQGNTEAFF.

V is TRBV30 and J is TRBJ2-5; tentatively, D is TRBD1 or TRBD2 (5 bases each). The V gene's germline CDR1 is GTSNPN and CDR2 SVGIG (reference sequence). This CDR3 is 16 amino acids long. Trimming removed 0 bases at V and 2 bases at J, with 16 bases between. The CDR3 here is CAWSVKGSGAQETQYF. The CDR3 DNA reads as TGTGCCTGGAGTGTAAAGGGGTCCGGGGCGCAAGAGACCCAGTACTTC.

The chain is built from TRBV6-5 and TRBJ2-1; D gene unclear. CDR1 MNHEY and CDR2 SVGAGI come from the germline V gene. The CDR3 spans 13 residues. The V gene lost 6 bases and the J gene lost 6 bases, with 12 bases spanning the gap. CDR3 in amino acids: CASSLPPINEQFF. For the CDR3, the DNA is TGTGCCAGCAGCCTACCCCCTATCAATGAGCAGTTCTTC.

The chain couples TRBV9 to TRBJ2-7; D might be TRBD2 (5 bases). Germline V gene lookup returns CDR1 SGDLS and CDR2 YYNGEE. V was clipped by 3 bases and J by 4 bases, with 17 bases between them. The CDR3 is 15 amino acids. CDR3 DNA: TGTGCCAGCAGCGGCGGACCGGGAAAAGGATACGAGCAGTACTTC. It translates to CASSGGPGKGYEQYF.

This chain links TRBV14 with TRBJ1-4, with unresolved D. Germline CDR1 is SGHDN and CDR2 is FVKESK. The CDR3 loop spans 12 amino acids. The V gene lost 3 bases and the J gene lost 7 bases, with 6 bases spanning the gap. In DNA form, the CDR3 reads TGTGCCAGCAGCCAGCGGGGTGAAAAACTGTTTTTT. Protein: CASSQRGEKLFF.

The V gene is TRBV10-3, the J gene TRBJ1-5; 7 nucleotides agree with TRBD1. J lost 6 bases, V lost 5 bases, and 7 bases had no gene match. The length of the CDR3 is 14 residues. CDR1 is ENHRY, CDR2 SYGVKD, per germline. CDR3 sequence (DNA): TGTGCCATCAGTACAACAGGGGTAGGTCAGCCCCAGCATTTT. Protein product: CAISTTGVGQPQHF.

V gene TRBV4-1 combines with J gene TRBJ1-5, with D tentatively TRBD1 (5 bases). Germline V gives CDR1 MGHRA, CDR2 YSYEKL. The V end lost 5 bases, the J end lost 4 bases, and 9 bases lay between the germline ends. This CDR3 is built from 13 residues. The CDR3 region is CASSSRQNQPQHF. In DNA, the CDR3 is TGCGCCAGCAGCTCGAGACAGAATCAGCCCCAGCATTTT.

The CDR3 DNA is TGCGCCAGCTTATCGGGGGGACGAGAGACCCAGTACTTC. Protein sequence: CASLSGGRETQYF. The gene calls are TRBV10-1 and TRBJ2-5; 7 nucleotides align to TRBD2. This CDR3 region has 13 residues. Germline V gene data show CDR1 as WNHNN and CDR2 as SYGVQD (reference sequence). The J segment lost 4 bases and the V segment lost 8 bases, leaving 7 bases of the junction unmatched.

This chain links TRBV19 with TRBJ1-4, with D hard to call. The CDR3 has 11 residues. The germline gives CDR1 LNHDA, CDR2 SQIVND (reference sequence). V was cut by 7 bases and J by 6 bases, with 6 bases left in between. This CDR3 is CASNGHEKLFF. The CDR3 bases are TGTGCCAGTAACGGTCATGAAAAACTGTTTTTT.

CDR3: CASSSTWDEQFF. As DNA, the CDR3 is TGTGCCAGCAGCTCCACTTGGGATGAGCAGTTCTTC. The chain joins TRBV7-2 to TRBJ2-1; D gene uncertain. CDR1 SGHTA and CDR2 FQGNSA come from the germline V gene. The CDR3 has 12 residues. Trimming pared 4 bases from V and 8 bases from J, leaving 9 bases between.

This sequence joins TRBV4-1 and TRBJ2-2; D possibly uses TRBD1 or TRBD2 (5 bases each). Trimming left V 5 bases short and J 4 bases short, with 11 bases between. The CDR3 is 14 residues long. Per the germline V gene, CDR1 is MGHRA and CDR2 is YSYEKL. CDR3 nucleotide sequence: TGCGCCAGCAGCTCCGGGACGGGCACCGGGGAGCTGTTTTTT. Amino acid sequence: CASSSGTGTGELFF.

V is TRBV30 and J is TRBJ1-1; D remains ambiguous. This CDR3 is built from 12 residues. V lost 5 bases and J lost 6, with 13 bases in between. Germline CDR1 is GTSNPN and CDR2 is SVGIG (reference sequence). The chain's CDR3 is CAWADGGPEAFF. The CDR3 DNA is TGTGCCTGGGCAGATGGAGGCCCTGAAGCTTTCTTT.

This rearrangement joins TRBV7-9 to TRBJ2-5; D is undetermined. The ends were cut back, 2 bases at V and 3 bases at J, with 10 bases in the middle. The CDR3 spans 14 residues. CDR1 is SEHNR and CDR2 is FQNEAQ in the germline V gene (reference sequence). As DNA, the CDR3 is TGTGCCAGCAGCTTAACAGTAGGAGAAGAGACCCAGTACTTC. This translates into CASSLTVGEETQYF.

The chain recombines TRBV18 with TRBJ2-7, with D unclear. The CDR3 contains 13 residues. Trimming took off 2 bases at V and 2 bases at J, with 7 bases between the two ends. Looked up from germline, CDR1 is KGHSH and CDR2 is LQKENI. CDR3 in amino acids: CASSPNSPYEQYF. DNA for the CDR3: TGTGCCAGCTCACCAAATAGCCCCTACGAGCAGTACTTC.

V and J are TRBV5-1 and TRBJ1-1; the D is unclear. This CDR3 has 14 amino acids. The V end was cut by 6 bases, the J end by 1 base, with 13 bases between. Germline V gene lookup returns CDR1 SGHRS and CDR2 YFSETQ. The CDR3 reads CASKVAGGNTEAFF. CDR3 sequence (DNA): TGCGCCAGCAAGGTTGCTGGTGGGAACACTGAAGCTTTCTTT.

This chain links TRBV5-6 with TRBJ1-2; D may be TRBD1 (5 bases). Germline V gives CDR1 SGHDT, CDR2 YYEEEE. There are 16 residues in the CDR3. V was cut by 3 bases and J by 8 bases, with 23 bases left in between. Here the CDR3 reads CASSSTTVLGFDGYTF. DNA for the CDR3: TGTGCCAGCAGCTCTACGACAGTCCTTGGCTTCGACGGCTACACCTTC.

CDR3 DNA: TGTGCCAGCAGCCAAGAAAACACCTACGAGCAGTACTTC. This sequence encodes CASSQENTYEQYF. The chain employs TRBV3-1 (or the pseudogene TRBV3-2) and TRBJ2-7; D is unresolved. V lost 0 bases and J lost 2, with 5 bases in between. The germline gives CDR1 LGHDT, CDR2 YNNKEL (reference sequence). The CDR3 has 13 amino acids.

This rearrangement joins TRBV7-3 to TRBJ2-1; 7 bases agree with TRBD2. The ends lost 2 bases at V and 7 bases at J; junction bases unmatched: 8. Germline CDR1 reads SGHTA; CDR2 reads FQGTGA. CDR3 length: 15 residues. The CDR3 loop is CASSLGASGRNEQFF. The CDR3 DNA reads TGTGCCAGCAGCTTAGGGGCTAGCGGACGTAATGAGCAGTTCTTC.

The chain links TRBV2 to TRBJ2-3, with D perhaps TRBD2 (6 bases). Trimming cost V 4 bases and J 6 bases, with 11 bases left between them. Looked up from germline, CDR1 is SNHLY and CDR2 is FYNNEI. The CDR3 covers 13 residues. The CDR3 region has the DNA TGTGCCAGCAGTGGGATAGCGGTGGATACGCAGTATTTT. Its translation: CASSGIAVDTQYF.

The chain carries TRBV5-4 and TRBJ1-1; TRBD1 agrees at 8 bases. The germline V gene encodes CDR1 SGHNT and CDR2 YYREEE (reference sequence). The J segment lost 1 base and the V segment lost 4 bases, leaving 9 bases of the junction unmatched. The CDR3 contains 16 residues. The CDR3, as DNA: TGTGCCAGCAGCCCCGGGACAGGAAATAGGAACACTGAAGCTTTCTTT. Its translation: CASSPGTGNRNTEAFF.

V usage is TRBV5-8 and J usage is TRBJ1-2; D is perhaps TRBD1 (5 bases). The CDR3 sequence is 14 residues long. Germline V gene lookup returns CDR1 SGHTS and CDR2 YDEGEE. Trimming pared 4 bases from V and 4 bases from J, leaving 14 bases between. The CDR3 here is CASSVRASAYGYTF. The CDR3 nucleotides are TGTGCCAGCAGCGTCAGGGCCTCGGCCTATGGCTACACCTTC.

This sequence joins TRBV11-1 and TRBJ2-1; no definite D call. Trimming took 8 bases from V and 5 from J, leaving 13 bases between them. The CDR3 has 13 residues. From germline, CDR1 is SGHAT and CDR2 FQDESV (reference sequence). The chain's CDR3 is CASSPGVNNEQFF. Written as DNA, the CDR3 is TGTGCCAGCTCCCCCGGTGTTAACAATGAGCAGTTCTTC.

This clone was recorded once. The chain combines TRBV28 with TRBJ2-1; D is ambiguous. Germline CDR1 and CDR2: MDHEN and SYDVKM. The CDR3 length is 17 residues. V was pared by 5 bases and J by 4 bases, with 21 bases between. This CDR3 reads CASSPGIPTNAYNEQFF. DNA of the CDR3: TGTGCCAGCAGTCCTGGTATACCGACCAATGCATACAATGAGCAGTTCTTC.

V usage is TRBV6-6 and J usage is TRBJ2-1; a weak D match, TRBD2 (5 bases). This CDR3 spans 11 amino acids. Germline assignment: CDR1 MNHNY and CDR2 SVGAGI (reference sequence). The V end was cut by 8 bases, the J end by 6 bases, with 8 bases between. The CDR3 nucleotides read TGTGCCAGCGGACTTTCCAATGAGCAGTTCTTC. As protein: CASGLSNEQFF.

This chain joins TRBV27 and TRBJ1-1; possibly TRBD1 for D (5 bases). The ends were cut back, 7 bases at V and 2 bases at J, with 14 bases in the middle. The CDR3 is 14 residues long. Looked up from germline, CDR1 is MNHEY and CDR2 is SMNVEV (reference sequence). CDR3 nucleotides: TGTGCCAGCAAAGGCAGGGTCTATAACACTGAAGCTTTCTTT. This gives the protein CASKGRVYNTEAFF.

V and J are TRBV12-3 or TRBV12-4 and TRBJ2-1; D gene ambiguous. The CDR3 covers 11 residues. V lost 2 bases and J 6 bases, leaving 2 bases between the germline ends. This chain's CDR3 is CASSLPNEQFF. CDR3 nucleotides: TGTGCCAGCAGTTTACCCAATGAGCAGTTCTTC.

V is TRBV7-9 and J is TRBJ1-2; perhaps TRBD1 as D (6 bases). Germline V gene data show CDR1 as SEHNR and CDR2 as FQNEAQ (reference sequence). The V end was cut by 6 bases, the J end by 6 bases, with 20 bases between. This CDR3 comprises 15 residues. CDR3 sequence (DNA): TGTGCCAGCAGACAAATTCGGGGGCCAGGGGATGGCTACACCTTC. Its protein product is CASRQIRGPGDGYTF. Variable domain in full (rest from reference TRBV7-9 and TRBJ1-2): DTGVSQNPRHKITKRGQNVTFRCDPISEHNRLYWYRQTLGQGPEFLTYFQNEAQLEKSRLLSDRFSAERPKGSFSTLEIQRTEQGDSAMYLCASRQIRGPGDGYTFGSGTRLTVV.

The chain is built from TRBV12-5 and TRBJ2-1, with 9 bases that match TRBD2. Germline V gene sequence: CDR1 LGHNT, CDR2 FRNRAP. The length of the CDR3 is 16 residues. V gave up 6 bases and J gave up 1 base; unmatched junction bases: 7. The CDR3 DNA follows: TGTGCTAGTGGCTTGCTTCTAGCGGGATCCTACAATGAGCAGTTCTTC. Its translation: CASGLLLAGSYNEQFF.